What follows are 30 T cell receptor beta chains derived from one specimen sequenced in a study of blood T cell repertoires in COVID-19. TCRdb keeps only in-frame clones here, not all; method: immunoSEQ multiplex PCR. The sample carries roughly 130,000 clones, roughly 89% recorded once. Sequencing was done on a sample of peripheral blood. Receptors were obtained from a man aged 25-40 years with COVID-19, enrolled during active disease.

The gene calls are TRBV5-1 and TRBJ1-1, with 7 bases matching TRBD1. Trimming took 4 bases from V and 4 from J; bases not matched to a gene: 7. CDR3 length equals 14 residues. Germline lookup yields CDR1 SGHRS and CDR2 YFSETQ. The CDR3 loop is CASSAVQGITEAFF. The CDR3 bases are TGCGCCAGCAGCGCGGTACAGGGGATCACTGAAGCTTTCTTT.

This chain links TRBV28 with TRBJ1-5, with 7 nucleotides matching TRBD1. The germline gives CDR1 MDHEN, CDR2 SYDVKM. V lost 4 bases to trimming and J lost 6 bases; unmatched junction nucleotides: 9. The CDR3 spans 15 residues. The CDR3 loop is CASSSGQINLQPQHF. CDR3 sequence (DNA): TGTGCCAGCAGTTCGGGACAGATAAATCTTCAGCCCCAGCATTTT. Together with reference TRBV28 and TRBJ1-5, the CDR3 gives the full variable domain: DVKVTQSSRYLVKRTGEKVFLECVQDMDHENMFWYRQDPGLGLRLIYFSYDVKMKEKGDIPEGYSVSREKKERFSLILESASTNQTSMYLCASSSGQINLQPQHFGDGTRLSIL.

The rearrangement links TRBV6-1 to TRBJ2-7; a possible D gene is TRBD1 (5 bases). The CDR3 is 15 residues long. Germline V gene sequence: CDR1 MNHNS, CDR2 SASEGT. V was pared by 0 bases and J by 2 bases, with 11 bases between. This chain's CDR3 is CASSEARQGAYEQYF. The CDR3, as DNA: TGTGCCAGCAGTGAAGCGCGGCAGGGTGCCTACGAGCAGTACTTC.

The chain has TRBV4-2 and TRBJ2-7; D possibly corresponds to TRBD1 (6 bases). CDR1 and CDR2 from the germline V gene are LGHNA and YNFKEQ. Trimming took 3 bases from V and 4 from J, leaving 10 bases between them. CDR3 length: 13 residues. In DNA form, the CDR3 reads TGTGCCAGCAGCCATTTACAGGGTTACGAGCAGTACTTC. This sequence encodes CASSHLQGYEQYF.

The CDR3 here is CASSYGLAGVEQFF. CDR3 nucleotides: TGTGCCAGCAGCTATGGACTAGCGGGTGTTGAGCAGTTCTTC. The chain uses TRBV11-1 and TRBJ2-1, with 11 bases matching TRBD2. After removal of 4 bases from V and 9 bases from J, the junction contained 5 bases not matched to a gene. Germline loops: CDR1 SGHAT, CDR2 FQDESV (reference sequence). This CDR3 comprises 14 residues.

The rearrangement links TRBV11-2 to TRBJ1-2; 8 positions match TRBD1. From germline, CDR1 is SGHAT and CDR2 FQNNGV. The length of the CDR3 is 15 residues. The trim removed 4 bases at V and 1 base at J, leaving 5 bases unmatched. CDR3 in amino acids: CASSSNRGSNYGYTF. CDR3 nucleotides: TGTGCCAGCAGCTCCAACAGGGGGAGTAACTATGGCTACACCTTC.

The rearrangement uses TRBV18 and TRBJ1-3; the D gene is possibly TRBD1 (6 bases). CDR1 is KGHSH and CDR2 is LQKENI in the germline V gene. With 6 bases removed from V and 0 bases from J, the gap between germline ends came to 15 bases. The CDR3 spans 16 residues. In nucleotides, the CDR3 is TGTGCCAGCTCCCCTGGACAGCTTTACTCTGGAAACACCATATATTTT. This gives the protein CASSPGQLYSGNTIYF.

This clone was counted once. The CDR3 sequence is CSVEAREGVTYGYTF. CDR3 DNA: TGCAGCGTTGAAGCGAGGGAGGGGGTAACCTATGGCTACACCTTC. The chain carries TRBV29-1 and TRBJ1-2, with D possibly matching TRBD1 (6 bases). The CDR3 contains 15 residues. Germline CDR1 SQVTM, CDR2 ANQGSEA. Trimming cost V 1 base and J 4 bases, with 16 bases left between them.

The rearrangement links TRBV19 to TRBJ2-3; 7 nucleotides match TRBD2. CDR1 is LNHDA, CDR2 SQIVND, per germline (reference sequence). This CDR3 has 14 residues. Trimming cost V 10 bases and J 3 bases; bases outside gene matches: 10. CDR3 region: CATRWGEGTDTQYF. In nucleotides, the CDR3 is TGTGCCACCAGATGGGGGGAGGGGACAGATACGCAGTATTTT.

This chain links TRBV7-9 with TRBJ1-3, with D perhaps matching TRBD1 (6 bases). Germline V gene data show CDR1 as SEHNR and CDR2 as FQNEAQ (reference sequence). The CDR3 length is 16 residues. Trimming pared 2 bases from V and 0 bases from J, leaving 11 bases between. The CDR3 nucleotides are TGTGCCAGCAGCTTACTGGGGGCTGACTCTGGAAACACCATATATTTT. Translation: CASSLLGADSGNTIYF.

The chain employs TRBV6-5 and TRBJ2-1, with 10 bases identical to TRBD1. The V gene's germline CDR1 is MNHEY and CDR2 SVGAGI. CDR3 length equals 14 residues. J was trimmed by 7 bases and V by 8 bases; bases with no gene match: 8. The CDR3 DNA is TGTGCCAGCGGGCGGGACAGGGGAAGAAATGAGCAGTTCTTC. Protein sequence: CASGRDRGRNEQFF.

The chain links TRBV28 to TRBJ1-5; TRBD1 might be the D (6 bases). This CDR3 is built from 15 residues. Germline V gene sequence: CDR1 MDHEN, CDR2 SYDVKM. Trimming cost V 7 bases and J 5 bases, with 18 bases left between them. The CDR3 nucleotides read TGTGCCAGCAATTCCCCAGGGGTCGAGCATCAGCCCCAGCATTTT. Translated: CASNSPGVEHQPQHF.

CDR3 amino acids: CSVEGGFNEKLFF. Written as DNA, the CDR3 is TGCAGCGTTGAGGGAGGGTTTAATGAAAAACTGTTTTTT. The chain couples TRBV29-1 to TRBJ1-4; no clear D gene. The CDR3 spans 13 residues. Trimming took 3 bases from V and 4 from J, leaving 9 bases between them. The germline V gene has CDR1 SQVTM and CDR2 ANQGSEA.

This chain joins TRBV6-5 and TRBJ2-5; D might be TRBD2 (6 bases). V was pared by 4 bases and J by 1 base, with 10 bases between. The CDR3 is 14 amino acids. Germline assignment: CDR1 MNHEY and CDR2 SVGAGI. The CDR3 DNA follows: TGTGCCAGCAGTTCCCTAGCGACCCAAGAGACCCAGTACTTC. Translating gives CASSSLATQETQYF.

This clone appeared once. The sample contains more than one DNA sequence encoding this CDR3. The V and J genes are TRBV11-2 and TRBJ2-7, with 7 positions matching TRBD2. The CDR3 has 14 residues. Germline V gives CDR1 SGHAT, CDR2 FQNNGV. After removal of 0 bases from V and 2 bases from J, the junction contained 1 base not matched to a gene. CDR3 in DNA: TGTGCCAGCAGCTTAGATCGGGGGGCCTACGAGCAGTACTTC. This codes for CASSLDRGAYEQYF.

The count of this clone is one. The chain has TRBV28 and TRBJ1-1; the match to TRBD1 covers 9 bases. V lost 6 bases and J lost 4; bases outside the gene matches: 12. CDR1 is MDHEN, CDR2 SYDVKM, per germline. This CDR3 region has 16 residues. CDR3 region: CASSQGTGLLATEAFF. CDR3 in DNA: TGTGCCAGCAGCCAAGGGACAGGGCTGTTGGCCACTGAAGCTTTCTTT.

This chain joins TRBV5-5 and TRBJ1-1; D is ambiguous. CDR1 is SGHKS and CDR2 is YYEKEE in the germline V gene (reference sequence). Trimming removed 0 bases from V and 5 bases from J, with 8 bases in between. This CDR3 spans 13 amino acids. The CDR3, as DNA: TGTGCCAGCAGCTTGGAAGGGAGAACTGAAGCTTTCTTT. Translated: CASSLEGRTEAFF. Based on the CDR3 plus reference TRBV5-5 and TRBJ1-1, the full variable domain is DAGVTQSPTHLIKTRGQQVTLRCSPISGHKSVSWYQQVLGQGPQFIFQYYEKEERGRGNFPDRFSARQFPNYSSELNVNALLLGDSALYLCASSLEGRTEAFFGQGTRLTVV.

The V call is TRBV30, the J call TRBJ2-5; TRBD1 might be the D (6 bases). Germline CDR1 is GTSNPN and CDR2 is SVGIG (reference sequence). The CDR3 length is 12 residues. The ends were cut back, 7 bases at V and 2 bases at J, with 11 bases in the middle. CDR3 nucleotides: TGTGCCTACGACAGGAGTCAAGAGACCCAGTACTTC. Its translation: CAYDRSQETQYF.

The rearrangement uses TRBV7-9 and TRBJ2-5; no reliable D call. Trimming took 0 bases from V and 5 from J, leaving 4 bases between them. Germline V gene lookup returns CDR1 SEHNR and CDR2 FQNEAQ (reference sequence). This CDR3 has 12 residues. The CDR3 loop is CASSLARETQYF. The CDR3 bases are TGTGCCAGCAGCTTAGCCCGGGAGACCCAGTACTTC. The full variable domain, rest sourced from reference TRBV7-9 and TRBJ2-5, is DTGVSQNPRHKITKRGQNVTFRCDPISEHNRLYWYRQTLGQGPEFLTYFQNEAQLEKSRLLSDRFSAERPKGSFSTLEIQRTEQGDSAMYLCASSLARETQYFGPGTRLLVL.

The chain has TRBV6-6 and TRBJ2-7; possibly TRBD2 for D (5 bases). CDR3 length equals 12 residues. The germline V gene encodes CDR1 MNHNY and CDR2 SVGAGI (reference sequence). V shed 2 bases and J shed 6 bases, with 8 bases lying between them. CDR3 bases: TGTGCCAGCAGTTACCTAGCATCCGAGCAGTACTTC. Protein: CASSYLASEQYF.

This chain connects TRBV5-1 to TRBJ2-3, with 15 nucleotides matching TRBD2. The CDR3 has 19 amino acids. The V gene's germline CDR1 is SGHRS and CDR2 YFSETQ. V shed 2 bases and J 3 bases; nucleotides not matched to a gene: 10. The chain's CDR3 is CASSFYGLAGGPGTDTQYF. Here the CDR3 DNA reads TGCGCCAGCAGCTTCTACGGACTAGCGGGAGGGCCGGGTACAGATACGCAGTATTTT.

This clone was detected a few times. Additional DNA sequences in this sample encode the identical CDR3. The V call is TRBV19, the J call TRBJ1-5, with D uncertain. V lost 4 bases and J lost 3, with 7 bases in between. Germline CDR1 LNHDA, CDR2 SQIVND (reference sequence). The CDR3 covers 13 residues. The CDR3 is CASSRGFNQPQHF. The CDR3 DNA follows: TGTGCCAGTAGTAGAGGGTTCAATCAGCCCCAGCATTTT.

The V call is TRBV5-1, the J call TRBJ2-1, with 7 bases aligning to TRBD2. The CDR3 is 16 amino acids. CDR1 is SGHRS, CDR2 YFSETQ, per germline. J was trimmed by 2 bases and V by 1 base; bases with no gene match: 6. The CDR3 nucleotides read TGCGCCAGCAGCTTGTCGCGCGGGAGACCCTACAATGAGCAGTTCTTC. Its translation: CASSLSRGRPYNEQFF. The whole variable domain, filled in from reference TRBV5-1 and TRBJ2-1, reads KAGVTQTPRYLIKTRGQQVTLSCSPISGHRSVSWYQQTPGQGLQFLFEYFSETQRNKGNFPGRFSGRQFSNSRSEMNVSTLELGDSALYLCASSLSRGRPYNEQFFGPGTRLTVL.

The V gene is TRBV24-1, the J gene TRBJ1-6; a weak D match, TRBD1 (5 bases). CDR3 size: 16 residues. V dropped 7 bases and J dropped 8 bases, with 20 bases sitting between them. CDR1 and CDR2 from the germline V gene are KGHDR and SFDVKD. CDR3 in DNA: TGTGCCACCAGGCCCTTAACAGGAACCCCTGATTCACCCCTCCACTTT. Amino acids: CATRPLTGTPDSPLHF.

The rearrangement links TRBV18 to TRBJ1-1, with unresolved D. This CDR3 region has 12 residues. Trimming left V 3 bases short and J 2 bases short, with 4 bases between. CDR1 is KGHSH, CDR2 LQKENI, per germline. CDR3 in DNA: TGTGCCAGCTCACCCTACAACACTGAAGCTTTCTTT. The encoded protein is CASSPYNTEAFF.

A few counts support this clone. The chain employs TRBV19 and TRBJ2-5, with TRBD1 as a possible D gene (5 bases). Trimming took 5 bases from V and 4 from J, leaving 11 bases between them. Per germline, CDR1 LNHDA and CDR2 SQIVND (reference sequence). The CDR3 is 13 amino acids. CDR3 residues: CASSWGRGETQYF. As DNA, the CDR3 is TGTGCCAGTAGTTGGGGAAGGGGAGAGACCCAGTACTTC.

The chain is built from TRBV28 and TRBJ2-3; no firm D call. This CDR3 has 16 amino acids. The germline V gene encodes CDR1 MDHEN and CDR2 SYDVKM. The germline V and J ends were trimmed by 3 bases and 4 bases, with 17 bases remaining between them. The CDR3 loop is CASSFPVAAVPDTQYF. In DNA, the CDR3 is TGTGCCAGCAGTTTCCCCGTGGCGGCAGTGCCAGATACGCAGTATTTT.

The chain carries TRBV15 and TRBJ2-3, with D possibly being TRBD2 (6 bases). Germline V gene sequence: CDR1 LNHNV, CDR2 YYDKDF (reference sequence). This CDR3 has 14 amino acids. Trimming removed 3 bases at V and 6 bases at J, with 13 bases between. The CDR3 coding sequence is TGTGCCACCAGCAGGGCCCACGGAGGGGATACGCAGTATTTT. As protein: CATSRAHGGDTQYF.

The gene calls are TRBV30 and TRBJ2-7; TRBD1 matches at 10 bases. J was trimmed by 7 bases and V by 7 bases; bases with no gene match: 16. Looked up from germline, CDR1 is GTSNPN and CDR2 is SVGIG (reference sequence). This CDR3 spans 15 amino acids. The CDR3, as DNA: TGTGCCTCGAGGGGGAAGGACAGGGGGTCATGGGAGCAGTACTTC. Translation gives CASRGKDRGSWEQYF.

Only one count was recorded for this clone. The chain links TRBV7-6 to TRBJ2-3, with 15 bases matching TRBD2. CDR3 size: 15 residues. Trimming removed 5 bases from V and 5 bases from J; junction bases left unmatched: 2. Germline lookup yields CDR1 SGHVS and CDR2 FNYEAQ. The CDR3 DNA follows: TGTGCCAGCAGCCGGGGACTAGCGGGAGGAGATACGCAGTATTTT. Translation: CASSRGLAGGDTQYF.